This T cell receptor beta chain originates from a study of blood T cell repertoires in COVID-19. Study-level background: Spain, Italy and the United States supplied samples that represented acute and convalescent COVID-19. PBMCs, B-cell-depleted T cells, or T cells were the source of the cDNA or gDNA that made up the material.

Original processing notes: Scientists estimated how many nucleated cells there were by amplifying reference gene primers. The assay was immunoSEQ multiplex PCR, and TCRdb's table has in-frame clones only and misses some. V and J calls and clone size follow that table, whereas D and trimming were derived from the DNA. The profile shows more than 130,000 clones, less than 85% of them singletons. V shed 5 bases and J shed 2 bases, with 10 bases lying between them. Germline V gene sequence: CDR1 SGHVS, CDR2 FQNEAQ. The CDR3 spans 15 residues. The sample consisted of peripheral blood. This clonotype was sampled from a woman older than 75 in a cohort sampled during active or convalescent COVID-19. This chain joins TRBV7-8 and TRBJ1-6, with unresolved D. DNA of the CDR3: TGTGCCAGCAGCGACTCGGTTGCCTATAATTCACCCCTCCACTTT. Protein: CASSDSVAYNSPLHF.